The clone carrying this TCR beta chain came up many times. Its antigen remains unidentified. The data derive from a study of T-cell memory formation after mild COVID-19. Notes on the study in general: Pre-infection memory harbored some responding clones, suggesting cross-reactive memory joined. A second wave expanding day 15 to 37 was CD4+-biased; contracting clones were balanced. CD8+ contracting clones occupied EMRA, while CD4+ ones occupied mainly CM and EM.

One entry per CDR3 protein results from TCRdb running MiXCR on the 5' RACE reads. Of 40,000 to 55,000 distinct CDR3 sequences listed, more than 10% were seen once; the top ten hold approximately 24%. CDR1 and CDR2 (germline): ENHRY, SYGVKD. The trim removed 10 bases at V and 13 bases at J, leaving 3 bases unmatched. This CDR3 has 9 amino acids. This TCR came from a young man who had mild COVID-19 (a few samples of this study predate the infection). Cell type and time point are not known. The J gene is TRBJ1-2, the V gene TRBV10-3; 10 bases map to TRBD1. Sample: PBMCs or a T cell subset sorted from them (not recorded which). CDR3 sequence: CATGQGGTF. CDR3 bases: TGTGCCACCGGACAGGGGGGCACCTTC.